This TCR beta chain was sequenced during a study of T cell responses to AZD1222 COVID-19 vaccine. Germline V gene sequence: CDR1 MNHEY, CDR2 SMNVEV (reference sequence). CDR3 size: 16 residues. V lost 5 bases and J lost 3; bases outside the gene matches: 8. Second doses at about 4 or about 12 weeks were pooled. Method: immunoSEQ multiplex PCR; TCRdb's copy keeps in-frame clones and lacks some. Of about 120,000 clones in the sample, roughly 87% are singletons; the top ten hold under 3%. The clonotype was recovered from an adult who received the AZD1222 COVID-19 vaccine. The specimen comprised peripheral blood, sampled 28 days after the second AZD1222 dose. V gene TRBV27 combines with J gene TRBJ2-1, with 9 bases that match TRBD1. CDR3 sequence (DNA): TGTGCCAGCAGTCCATACAGGGGGCCTGTCTACAATGAGCAGTTCTTC. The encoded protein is CASSPYRGPVYNEQFF.